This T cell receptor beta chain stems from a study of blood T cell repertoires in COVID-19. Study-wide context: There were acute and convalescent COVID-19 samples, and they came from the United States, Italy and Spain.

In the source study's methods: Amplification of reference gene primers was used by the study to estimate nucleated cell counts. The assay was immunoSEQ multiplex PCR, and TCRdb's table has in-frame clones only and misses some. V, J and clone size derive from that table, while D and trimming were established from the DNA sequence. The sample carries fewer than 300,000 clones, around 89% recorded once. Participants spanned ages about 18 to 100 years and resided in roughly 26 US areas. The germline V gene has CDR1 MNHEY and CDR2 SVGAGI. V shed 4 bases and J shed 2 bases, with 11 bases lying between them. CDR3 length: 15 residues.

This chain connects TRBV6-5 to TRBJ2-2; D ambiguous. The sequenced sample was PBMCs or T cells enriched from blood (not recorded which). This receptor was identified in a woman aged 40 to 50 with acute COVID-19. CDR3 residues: CASSFRQVNTGELFF. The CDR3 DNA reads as TGTGCCAGCAGTTTCAGGCAGGTTAACACCGGGGAGCTGTTTTTT.